The clone carrying this T cell receptor (beta chain) showed up just once. Its antigen is not known. For the second PCR, which ran for roughly 6 to 11 cycles, a sample-barcoded 5' primer and a J-beta primer mix were used. TCRdb re-analysed the 5' RACE reads in MiXCR, keeping a single row per CDR3 protein. The table shows about 1,000,000 distinct CDR3 sequences, with around 45% occurring only once. J lost 9 bases, V lost 5 bases, and 12 bases had no gene match. There are 14 residues in the CDR3. Germline loops: CDR1 DFQATT, CDR2 SNEGSKA (reference sequence). The data were obtained in a study of blood T cells in healthy people across ages. Across the whole study: About one barcoded beta molecule per two T cells came from capture by template switching.

Findings of the study overall: Diversity figures based on one million T cells were deemed too low. Without sorted subsets, naive and antigen-experienced compartments could not be conclusively compared.

Material for sequencing was blood. This receptor was taken from a woman aged 55-70 years in good health. This sequence joins TRBV20-1 and TRBJ2-1; 8 bases align to TRBD2. DNA of the CDR3: TGCAGTGCTCTTGGCGCCGGGAGGGCCACTGAGCAGTTCTTC. This sequence encodes CSALGAGRATEQFF.